These 3 T cell receptor beta chains share one sample of origin, sequenced in a study of regulatory T cells in long-lasting Graves disease. Researchers made TCR beta libraries by using iRepertoire HTBI primers and running Arm-PCR on CDR3 regions. TCRdb used MiXCR to reprocess the multiplex PCR reads, holding one entry per CDR3 protein. The data show hundreds of thousands of distinct CDR3 sequences, about 15% seen once. The sample's time point: newly diagnosed GD, antithyroid drugs for less than 3 months. Preparation of the TCR library used RNA extracted from PBMCs. This sample was shared with a second study, whose subject was T cells in Graves' hyperthyroidism and ophthalmopathy.

The specimen comprised peripheral blood mononuclear cells (PBMCs), sampled at new diagnosis, from a patient treated with antithyroid drugs. Receptors were obtained from a woman in her twenties or thirties with Graves disease.

This clonotype came up a few times. J is TRBJ2-3 and V is TRBV7-2, with 7 bases aligning to TRBD2. Looked up from germline, CDR1 is SGHTA and CDR2 is FQGNSA. V was pared by 5 bases and J by 5 bases, with 16 bases of the junction left unmatched. There are 17 residues in the CDR3. CDR3 loop: CASSRAPGGSGEDTQYF. In DNA, the CDR3 is TGTGCCAGCAGCCGGGCGCCGGGCGGGAGCGGCGAAGATACGCAGTATTTT.

There are a few counts of this clonotype. The V call is TRBV7-6, the J call TRBJ1-6, with a tentative D call TRBD1 (6 bases). CDR1 and CDR2 from the germline V gene are SGHVS and FNYEAQ. Trimming shortened V by 8 bases and J by 6 bases, and 11 bases separated the two germline ends. The CDR3 runs to 13 residues. This CDR3 is CASAGQFNSPLHF. The CDR3 nucleotides read TGTGCCAGCGCCGGACAGTTTAATTCACCCCTCCACTTT.

The chain employs TRBV6-1 and TRBJ1-1; 7 bases are a match to TRBD1. Losses at the gene ends were 6 bases for V and 8 bases for J; bases not matched to a gene: 12. There are 14 residues in the CDR3. Germline V CDR1 and CDR2: MNHNS, SASEGT. CDR3 loop: CASRITGVSTEAFF. CDR3 DNA: TGTGCCAGCAGGATAACAGGGGTTAGTACGGAAGCTTTCTTT.